The next 22 T cell receptor beta chains were all read from a single sample in a study of blood T cell repertoires in COVID-19 (dated by TCRdb to the early 2020s). The library was produced with the immunoSEQ multiplex PCR assay. The table was pulled from immuneACCESS by TCRdb, which kept in-frame rearrangements only. Such tables lose some clones; where checked, under half of the loss comes from unresolved V genes, and the rest has no known cause. This sample is represented by over 130,000 clones; approximately 80% of them were singletons. Together, the top ten hold under 2% of the sample. The source material was PBMCs or T cells enriched from blood (not recorded which). These receptors originate from a woman aged 18-29 years who had been exposed to COVID-19.

A note on this clone: The DNA is left out, because the CDR3 cannot be placed on it with certainty; the CDR3 is given as TCRdb lists it. This chain joins TRBV28 and TRBJ1-2; TRBD1, as called in the table, went unchecked against the DNA. The CDR3 is 11 residues long, counting both termini. Germline V CDR1 and CDR2: MDHEN, SYDVKM. Here the CDR3 reads CASSFWGQGIF.

V usage is TRBV6-6 and J usage is TRBJ1-2, with D possibly being TRBD1 (5 bases). Germline V CDR1 and CDR2: MNHNY, SVGAGI (reference sequence). The CDR3 spans 13 residues. V was cut by 3 bases and J by 2 bases, with 7 bases left in between. The CDR3 DNA sequence: TGTGCCAGCAGTTATGGGGGGAACTATGGCTACACCTTC. Translating gives CASSYGGNYGYTF.

The chain recombines TRBV27 with TRBJ2-2; 10 bases agree with TRBD1. The germline V gene has CDR1 MNHEY and CDR2 SMNVEV (reference sequence). The CDR3 is 17 amino acids. V shed 2 bases, J shed 4 bases, and the junction held 7 bases outside the gene matches. This CDR3 reads CASSLSGTGALTGELFF. The DNA for the CDR3 is TGTGCCAGCAGTTTAAGCGGGACAGGGGCACTCACCGGGGAGCTGTTTTTT.

This clone was counted a single time. The chain joins TRBV27 to TRBJ1-1, with D uncertain. Germline assignment: CDR1 MNHEY and CDR2 SMNVEV (reference sequence). The V and J ends lost 0 bases and 0 bases respectively, with 8 bases between them. The CDR3 has 15 amino acids. The CDR3 reads CASSLSVSVNTEAFF. In nucleotides, the CDR3 is TGTGCCAGCAGTTTATCGGTCAGCGTGAACACTGAAGCTTTCTTT.

This rearrangement joins TRBV19 to TRBJ2-5, with TRBD1 as a possible D gene (5 bases). Germline V gene sequence: CDR1 LNHDA, CDR2 SQIVND (reference sequence). V was clipped by 5 bases and J by 0 bases, with 10 bases between them. This CDR3 spans 14 amino acids. For the CDR3, the DNA is TGTGCCAGTAGTTCACAGGCTAACCAAGAGACCCAGTACTTC. Amino acids: CASSSQANQETQYF.

This chain's CDR3 is CASRGGTKSNQPQHF. The CDR3, as DNA: TGCGCCAGCAGAGGGGGGACTAAGAGCAATCAGCCCCAGCATTTT. This chain uses TRBV10-1 with TRBJ1-5, with a tentative D call TRBD1 (6 bases). The CDR3 has 15 residues. Trimming shortened V by 6 bases and J by 1 base, and 13 bases separated the two germline ends. The germline gives CDR1 WNHNN, CDR2 SYGVQD (reference sequence).

The gene calls are TRBV19 and TRBJ1-5; D unresolved. The CDR3 is 16 amino acids. Trimming took 6 bases from V and 2 from J, leaving 17 bases between them. Germline values: CDR1 LNHDA, CDR2 SQIVND (reference sequence). CDR3 nucleotides: TGTGCCAGTAGCGAAGGACTCCAGAGCGGCAATCAGCCCCAGCATTTT. It codes for CASSEGLQSGNQPQHF.

The chain links TRBV28 to TRBJ2-7; D not certain. The V end lost 6 bases, the J end lost 0 bases, and 9 bases lay between the germline ends. The CDR3 is made up of 13 amino acids. Germline assignment: CDR1 MDHEN and CDR2 SYDVKM. This chain's CDR3 is CASRAPTSYEQYF. In DNA, the CDR3 is TGTGCCAGCAGGGCCCCCACCTCCTACGAGCAGTACTTC.

The V gene is TRBV11-1, the J gene TRBJ2-1; the D gene is possibly TRBD2 (5 bases). V lost 5 bases and J lost 6, with 8 bases in between. Germline loops: CDR1 SGHAT, CDR2 FQDESV (reference sequence). The CDR3 consists of 12 residues. CDR3 sequence reads: CASSEDFNEQFF. The CDR3 bases are TGTGCCAGCAGCGAGGACTTCAATGAGCAGTTCTTC. The full variable domain, completed using reference TRBV11-1 and TRBJ2-1, is EAEVAQSPRYKITEKSQAVAFWCDPISGHATLYWYRQILGQGPELLVQFQDESVVDDSQLPKDRFSAERLKGVDSTLKIQPAELGDSAMYLCASSEDFNEQFFGPGTRLTVL.

This chain connects TRBV3-1 (or the pseudogene TRBV3-2) to TRBJ2-7; 11 bases align to TRBD2. V gave up 0 bases and J gave up 2 bases; unmatched junction bases: 18. The CDR3 consists of 21 residues. The germline V gene has CDR1 LGHDT and CDR2 YNNKEL (reference sequence). CDR3 loop: CASSQDSRRLAGLPFTYEQYF. CDR3 DNA: TGTGCCAGCAGCCAAGATAGCCGGAGACTAGCGGGACTTCCCTTTACCTACGAGCAGTACTTC.

This sequence joins TRBV3-1 (or the pseudogene TRBV3-2) and TRBJ2-7; 11 nucleotides agree with TRBD1. The V gene's germline CDR1 is LGHDT and CDR2 YNNKEL (reference sequence). CDR3 length equals 14 residues. The V segment lost 4 bases and the J segment 5 bases; nucleotides outside the gene matches: 4. CDR3 protein: CASSPRDRGNEQYF. In DNA form, the CDR3 reads TGTGCCAGCAGCCCCCGGGACAGGGGGAACGAGCAGTACTTC.

This chain joins TRBV13 and TRBJ2-5, with D uncertain. The V and J ends lost 2 bases and 4 bases respectively, with 2 bases between them. Germline assignment: CDR1 PRHDT and CDR2 FYEKMQ (reference sequence). This CDR3 contains 11 residues. CDR3: CASSLRETQYF. CDR3 in DNA: TGTGCCAGCAGCTTACGAGAGACCCAGTACTTC.

The chain uses TRBV4-2 and TRBJ2-7, with 8 bases matching TRBD1. Germline V gene lookup returns CDR1 LGHNA and CDR2 YNFKEQ. V lost 4 bases to trimming and J lost 0 bases; unmatched junction nucleotides: 8. CDR3 size: 16 residues. This chain's CDR3 is CASSLLRDRPSYEQYF. The CDR3 DNA reads TGTGCCAGCAGCCTTCTCCGGGACAGGCCCTCCTACGAGCAGTACTTC.

CDR3 DNA sequence: TGTGCCAGCAGTCGACAGGGGGTTGGCAATCAGCCCCAGCATTTT. Amino acid sequence: CASSRQGVGNQPQHF. The genes are TRBV2 and TRBJ1-5; 9 nucleotides line up with TRBD1. Germline assignment: CDR1 SNHLY and CDR2 FYNNEI. The CDR3 runs 15 residues. The junction had 4 bases not matched to a gene; V was cut back by 5 bases and J by 2 bases.

The J gene is TRBJ1-1, the V gene TRBV18, with TRBD1 matching over 10 bases. This CDR3 comprises 17 residues. CDR1 and CDR2 from the germline V gene are KGHSH and LQKENI. V was clipped by 4 bases and J by 3 bases; unmatched bases: 11. For the CDR3, the DNA is TGTGCCAGCTCACGAAATTCCGGGACAGGGGTATACACTGAAGCTTTCTTT. Translated, it gives CASSRNSGTGVYTEAFF. The whole variable domain, filled in from reference TRBV18 and TRBJ1-1, reads NAGVMQNPRHLVRRRGQEARLRCSPMKGHSHVYWYRQLPEEGLKFMVYLQKENIIDESGMPKERFSAEFPKEGPSILRIQQVVRGDSAAYFCASSRNSGTGVYTEAFFGQGTRLTVV.

This chain links TRBV2 with TRBJ1-6; D unclear. With 7 bases removed from V and 13 bases from J, the gap between germline ends came to 14 bases. CDR1 is SNHLY and CDR2 is FYNNEI in the germline V gene. The CDR3 loop spans 12 amino acids. The CDR3 is CASKAQPNPLHF. The CDR3 nucleotides are TGTGCCAGCAAAGCACAGCCCAATCCCCTCCACTTT.

The J gene is TRBJ1-1, the V gene TRBV5-1; D is perhaps TRBD1 (5 bases). The CDR3 contains 14 residues. Trimming stripped 3 bases from V and 1 base from J, with 10 bases between. CDR1 and CDR2 from the germline V gene are SGHRS and YFSETQ. In nucleotides, the CDR3 is TGCGCCAGCAGCTCGAACACAGGGAACACTGAAGCTTTCTTT. This encodes CASSSNTGNTEAFF.

J is TRBJ1-2 and V is TRBV11-2, with 11 bases that match TRBD1. The V gene's germline CDR1 is SGHAT and CDR2 FQNNGV. The J segment lost 6 bases and the V segment lost 0 bases, leaving 3 bases of the junction unmatched. The CDR3 extends over 15 amino acids. CDR3 region: CASSLDVGQGDGYTF. Here the CDR3 DNA reads TGTGCCAGCAGCTTAGATGTGGGACAGGGGGATGGCTACACCTTC. The full variable domain, its missing parts supplied by reference TRBV11-2 and TRBJ1-2, is EAGVAQSPRYKIIEKRQSVAFWCNPISGHATLYWYQQILGQGPKLLIQFQNNGVVDDSQLPKDRFSAERLKGVDSTLKIQPAKLEDSAVYLCASSLDVGQGDGYTFGSGTRLTVV.

This chain uses TRBV5-1 with TRBJ2-3; TRBD2 matches at 14 bases. V shed 4 bases, J shed 5 bases, and the junction held 6 bases outside the gene matches. The CDR3 has 16 residues. In germline, CDR1 is SGHRS, CDR2 YFSETQ. Written as DNA, the CDR3 is TGCGCCAGCAGCCTCGGGACTAGCGGGAGTGTAGATACGCAGTATTTT. This sequence encodes CASSLGTSGSVDTQYF. Filled out from reference TRBV5-1 and TRBJ2-3, the complete variable domain reads KAGVTQTPRYLIKTRGQQVTLSCSPISGHRSVSWYQQTPGQGLQFLFEYFSETQRNKGNFPGRFSGRQFSNSRSEMNVSTLELGDSALYLCASSLGTSGSVDTQYFGPGTRLTVL.

This chain joins TRBV6-5 and TRBJ2-7, with D perhaps TRBD1 (5 bases). V was clipped by 0 bases and J by 2 bases, with 11 bases between them. The germline gives CDR1 MNHEY, CDR2 SVGAGI. The CDR3 consists of 15 residues. CDR3 sequence: CASSYSRTSAYEQYF. CDR3 nucleotide sequence: TGTGCCAGCAGTTACTCGCGGACATCCGCCTACGAGCAGTACTTC.

The CDR3 coding sequence is TGTGCCAGCAGCTTAATGCCAGGGGCCAGGTCTAGGGGAAACACCATATATTTT. This translates into CASSLMPGARSRGNTIYF. V gene TRBV7-9 combines with J gene TRBJ1-3, with D possibly TRBD1 on 6 matching bases. The V end lost 2 bases, the J end lost 4 bases, and 21 bases lay between the germline ends. Germline CDR1 SEHNR, CDR2 FQNEAQ (reference sequence). The CDR3 is 18 residues long.

The rearrangement uses TRBV9 and TRBJ2-7; 7 nucleotides agree with TRBD2. CDR3 length: 13 residues. Trimming took 0 bases from V and 7 from J; bases not matched to a gene: 4. CDR1 and CDR2 from the germline V gene are SGDLS and YYNGEE. This CDR3 reads CASSVAEGGEQYF. The CDR3 coding sequence is TGTGCCAGCAGCGTAGCAGAGGGAGGGGAGCAGTACTTC.